This T cell receptor beta chain was retrieved from a study of human T cells and chemical hapten exposure. Whole-study results and caveats: Expanded TCR counts at PT1 went up together with patch test score, a positive correlation. Expanded TCRs clustered into significantly more large CDR3 similarity groups than controls, the analysis revealed. Counts of TCRs above 1 in 1000 frequency stayed unchanged with DPC sensitization.

Germline CDR1 LNHDA, CDR2 SQIVND (reference sequence). V was pared by 5 bases and J by 1 base, with 7 bases between. CDR3 length: 13 amino acids. Using its own MiXCR run on the RACE reads, TCRdb lists one record per CDR3 protein. The sample carries 250,000 to 300,000 distinct CDR3 sequences, around 7% recorded once. The time point here: pre-sensitization, week 0. Specified treatment: therapeutic diphenylcyclopropenone sensitization with weekly scalp DPC. This clonotype was observed a few times. Its antigen is unidentified. This sample comprised whole blood, obtained in connection with sensitization to the hapten diphenylcyclopropenone (DPC). V is TRBV19 and J is TRBJ2-3; D unresolved. The TCR sequence derives from a young man with alopecia areata. Some clones in this sample may be carry-over from other donors' samples. DNA for the CDR3: TGTGCCAGTAGTCGGGCAGGCACAGATACGCAGTATTTT. It codes for CASSRAGTDTQYF.